A single sample gave rise to the 2 T cell receptor beta chains below, sequenced in a study of control samples from healthy donors and cancer patients. TCRdb's copy holds only in-frame clones and misses some; the assay was immunoSEQ multiplex PCR. The table shows approximately 72,000 clones, with about 91% occurring only once. Sequences were obtained from blood. These receptors came from a man aged 45-65 years in good health.

This clone has only a few counts. The rearrangement joins TRBV2 to TRBJ2-7; no clear D. Germline assignment: CDR1 SNHLY and CDR2 FYNNEI. The CDR3 extends over 12 amino acids. V was cut by 4 bases and J by 3 bases, with 7 bases left in between. CDR3 sequence reads: CASSGRYYEQYF. The CDR3 DNA is TGTGCCAGCAGTGGCAGATACTACGAGCAGTACTTC.

The chain couples TRBV23-1 to TRBJ2-7; 10 nucleotides align to TRBD1. TRBV23-1 qualifies as an ORF whose function is uncertain. V gave up 2 bases and J gave up 6 bases; unmatched junction bases: 7. CDR3 size: 15 residues. CDR3 residues: CASSQAGTGDCEQYF. The CDR3 region has the DNA TGCGCCAGCAGTCAAGCCGGGACAGGGGATTGCGAGCAGTACTTC.